This entry is about one T cell receptor (beta chain). What it recognizes is unknown. An end of the junction differs from the germline gene, which may be a read error. The CDR3 covers 15 residues. Germline CDR1 is LGHNA and CDR2 is YNFKEQ. These data belong to a study of shared clonotypes between healthy human individuals. Naivety among CD8 cells was defined by CD45RO negativity and positive CCR7 selection, thereby excluding terminally differentiated effector memory CD45RA+ cells. The authors distributed each subset's genomic DNA evenly over several immunoSEQ plates. Sequenced by immunoSEQ multiplex PCR; TCRdb stores in-frame clones only, minus some. The sample contains hundreds of thousands of clones, approximately 96% of which appear only once. Study-wide findings and caveats: Only a few donors were included, so the genetic and exposure-history diversity represented was limited.

The chain carries TRBV4-2 and TRBJ2-4, with TRBD2 matching over 8 bases. The receptor was isolated from a woman in her twenties or thirties in good health. The sample comprised naive CD8+ T cells sorted from blood. The DNA of the CDR3 is TGTGCCAGCAGCCAAGAAACCGGGCTAGCGGGTCCGCACATCTTC. This encodes CASSQETGLAGPHIF.